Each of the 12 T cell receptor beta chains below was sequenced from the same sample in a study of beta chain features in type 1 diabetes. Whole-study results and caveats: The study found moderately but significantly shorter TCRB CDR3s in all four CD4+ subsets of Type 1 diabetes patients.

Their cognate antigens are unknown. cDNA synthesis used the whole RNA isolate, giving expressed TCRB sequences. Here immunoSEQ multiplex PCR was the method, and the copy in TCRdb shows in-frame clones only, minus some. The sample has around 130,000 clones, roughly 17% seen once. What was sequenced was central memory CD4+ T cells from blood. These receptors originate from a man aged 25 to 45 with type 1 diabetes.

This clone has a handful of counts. The CDR3 sequence is CASSSYSGTGPYEQYF. DNA for the CDR3: TGTGCCAGCAGCTCTTATTCCGGGACAGGGCCCTACGAGCAGTACTTC. V and J are TRBV7-2 and TRBJ2-7; 9 bases are shared with TRBD1. Trimming cost V 4 bases and J 2 bases; bases outside gene matches: 9. CDR1 and CDR2 from the germline V gene are SGHTA and FQGNSA. The CDR3 length is 16 residues.

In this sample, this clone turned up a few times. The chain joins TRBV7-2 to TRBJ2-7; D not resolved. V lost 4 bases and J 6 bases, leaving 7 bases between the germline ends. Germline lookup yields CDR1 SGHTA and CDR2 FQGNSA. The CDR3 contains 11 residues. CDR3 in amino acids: CASSSLSEQYF. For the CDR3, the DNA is TGTGCCAGCAGCTCCCTCAGCGAGCAGTACTTC.

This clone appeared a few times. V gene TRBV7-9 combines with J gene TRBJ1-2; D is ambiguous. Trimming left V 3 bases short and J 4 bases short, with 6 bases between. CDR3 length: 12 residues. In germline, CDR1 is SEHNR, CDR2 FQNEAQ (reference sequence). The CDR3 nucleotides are TGTGCCAGCAGCTTGAGTTTCTATGGCTACACCTTC. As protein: CASSLSFYGYTF.

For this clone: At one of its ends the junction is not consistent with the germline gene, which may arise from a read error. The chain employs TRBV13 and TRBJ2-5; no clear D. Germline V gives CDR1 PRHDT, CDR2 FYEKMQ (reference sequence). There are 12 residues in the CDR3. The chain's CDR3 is CASSSYPLTPDF. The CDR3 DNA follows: TGTGCCAGCAGCTCCTACCCGTTGACCCCTGACTTC.

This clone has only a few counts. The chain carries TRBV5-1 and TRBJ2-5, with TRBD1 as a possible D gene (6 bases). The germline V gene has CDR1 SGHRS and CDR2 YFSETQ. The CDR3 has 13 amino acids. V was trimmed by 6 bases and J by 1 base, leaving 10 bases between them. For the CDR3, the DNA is TGCGCCAGCATAGGACAGCCCCAAGAGACCCAGTACTTC. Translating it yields CASIGQPQETQYF.

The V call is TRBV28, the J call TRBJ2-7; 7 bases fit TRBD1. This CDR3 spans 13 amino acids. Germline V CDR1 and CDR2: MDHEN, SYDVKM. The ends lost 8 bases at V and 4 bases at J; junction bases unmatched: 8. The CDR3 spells CASGTAGYYEQYF. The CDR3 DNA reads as TGTGCCAGCGGGACAGCCGGATATTACGAGCAGTACTTC.

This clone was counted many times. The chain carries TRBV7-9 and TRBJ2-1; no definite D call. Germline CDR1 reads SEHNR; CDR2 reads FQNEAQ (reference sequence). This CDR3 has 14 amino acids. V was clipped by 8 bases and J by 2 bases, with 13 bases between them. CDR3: CASGKASTYNEQFF. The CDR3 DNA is TGTGCCAGCGGGAAAGCGAGTACCTACAATGAGCAGTTCTTC.

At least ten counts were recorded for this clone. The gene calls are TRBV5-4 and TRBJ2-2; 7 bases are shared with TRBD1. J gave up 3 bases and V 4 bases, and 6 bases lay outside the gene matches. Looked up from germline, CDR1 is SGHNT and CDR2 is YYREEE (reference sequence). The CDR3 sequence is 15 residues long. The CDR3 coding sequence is TGTGCCAGCAGCACCCTAACAGGGGACACCGGGGAGCTGTTTTTT. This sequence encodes CASSTLTGDTGELFF.

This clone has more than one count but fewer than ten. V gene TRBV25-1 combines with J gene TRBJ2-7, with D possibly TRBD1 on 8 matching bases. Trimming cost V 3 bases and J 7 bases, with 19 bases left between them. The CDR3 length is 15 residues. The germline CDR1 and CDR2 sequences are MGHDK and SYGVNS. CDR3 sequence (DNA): TGTGCCAGCAGTGACGGGGGGCAGGGGGCGGAGGAGCAGTACTTC. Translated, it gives CASSDGGQGAEEQYF.

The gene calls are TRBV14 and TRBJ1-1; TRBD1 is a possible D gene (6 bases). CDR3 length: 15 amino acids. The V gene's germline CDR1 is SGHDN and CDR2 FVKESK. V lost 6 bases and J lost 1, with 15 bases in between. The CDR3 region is CASRLLTGKNTEAFF. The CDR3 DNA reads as TGTGCCAGCAGGCTACTGACAGGAAAGAACACTGAAGCTTTCTTT.

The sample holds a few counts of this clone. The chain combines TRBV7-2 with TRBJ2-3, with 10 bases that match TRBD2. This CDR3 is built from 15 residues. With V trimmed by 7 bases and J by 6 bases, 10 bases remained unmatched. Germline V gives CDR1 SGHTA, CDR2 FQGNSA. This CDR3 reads CASTLVAGGSDTQYF. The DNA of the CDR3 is TGTGCCAGCACCCTCGTAGCGGGGGGTTCCGATACGCAGTATTTT.

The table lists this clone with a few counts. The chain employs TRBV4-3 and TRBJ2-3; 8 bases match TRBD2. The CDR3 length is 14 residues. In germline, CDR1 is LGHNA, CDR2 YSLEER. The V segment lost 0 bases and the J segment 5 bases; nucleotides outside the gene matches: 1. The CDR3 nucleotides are TGCGCCAGCAGCCAAGATACTAGCGGAGATACGCAGTATTTT. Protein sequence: CASSQDTSGDTQYF.